This entry is about one T cell receptor (beta chain). Its antigen is unidentified. The authors prepared UMI-labeled TRB cDNA libraries by 5' RACE. TCRdb re-called the 5' RACE reads and catalogs CDR3 proteins one per entry, DNA excluded. The sample table sets out under 90,000 distinct CDR3 sequences. The CDR3 has 17 residues. Germline V gene sequence: CDR1 SQVTM, CDR2 ANQGSEA. This entry belongs to a study of CXCR3-negative and CXCR3-positive naive CD8 T cells. As for the study in general: For each library, about 1.5 +/- 0.3 million TRB reads were obtained, roughly 140 million in total. Study-level results: The study found more hydrophobic TRB CDR3s in CXCR3-positive naive cells than in CXCR3-negative naive cells.

The material sequenced was naive CXCR3+ CD8+ T cells from blood. Subset described: CD45RO-CCR7+CD27+CD95- naive CD8+ T cells expressing CXCR3 (TNR3+). The chain is built from TRBV29-1 and TRBJ2-3; TCRdb reports TRBD2, a call that lacks DNA to check it against. The sequence came from a human donor in good health. Some clones in this sample may be carry-over from other donors' samples. CDR3: CSVKGGLAGPNTDTQYF.